This record concerns one T cell receptor beta chain sequence. Antigen: not known. The data were taken from a study of cytomegalovirus exposure and HLA in healthy donors. Study-level results: Generally TCR sequences proved uncommon, though certain public TCRs appeared in numerous donors. It was reportedly the case that the classifier diagnosed cytomegalovirus status with high specificity and sensitivity.

TCRdb's table, derived via immunoSEQ multiplex PCR, lists solely in-frame clones and lacks some. The table lists 220,000 or so clones, over 65% of them singletons. The germline V gene encodes CDR1 SGHAT and CDR2 FQNNGV. Losses at the gene ends were 5 bases for V and 14 bases for J; bases not matched to a gene: 11. The CDR3 consists of 14 residues. This clonotype originated in a woman under 30 in good health and CMV-seronegative. The chain joins TRBV11-2 to TRBJ1-4; 10 positions match TRBD1. The sequenced sample consisted of PBMCs. In DNA, the CDR3 is TGTGCCAGCAGCCCGAAGCCGGACAGGGGGAATCTGTTTTTT. Its translation is CASSPKPDRGNLFF.